The entry below gives a single T cell receptor (beta chain) sequence along with its context. Antigen specificity is unknown. CDR1 is SQVTM and CDR2 is ANQGSEA in the germline V gene. The V and J ends lost 7 bases and 9 bases, in that order; junction bases with no gene match: 5. The CDR3 consists of 11 residues. The data stem from a study of T cell repertoires in cytomegalovirus infection. Study in general: Recently described HLA-C-restricted plus well-studied HLA-B-restricted CMV epitopes were used. Matching HLA type, along with CMV infection, was indicated by public TCR beta signatures. Study observations and caveats: Ex vivo, HLA-C-restricted CMV-specific TCR beta clonotypes prevailed over the rest of the response.

TCRdb itself ran the reads through MiXCR, one entry per CDR3 protein. Altogether approximately 1,000,000 distinct CDR3 sequences are present, approximately 31% being singletons, with the ten largest covering 13%. The source of this sequence is a human donor in good health (CMV status not recorded). Some clones in this sample may be carry-over from other donors' samples. The sequenced sample was cultured CD8+ T cells from PBMCs, obtained from culture after CMV antigen stimulation. The chain links TRBV29-1 to TRBJ2-1; 8 bases align to TRBD1. CDR3 nucleotide sequence: TGCAGCGCCGGACAGGGCGTTGAGCAGTTCTTC. Translating gives CSAGQGVEQFF.